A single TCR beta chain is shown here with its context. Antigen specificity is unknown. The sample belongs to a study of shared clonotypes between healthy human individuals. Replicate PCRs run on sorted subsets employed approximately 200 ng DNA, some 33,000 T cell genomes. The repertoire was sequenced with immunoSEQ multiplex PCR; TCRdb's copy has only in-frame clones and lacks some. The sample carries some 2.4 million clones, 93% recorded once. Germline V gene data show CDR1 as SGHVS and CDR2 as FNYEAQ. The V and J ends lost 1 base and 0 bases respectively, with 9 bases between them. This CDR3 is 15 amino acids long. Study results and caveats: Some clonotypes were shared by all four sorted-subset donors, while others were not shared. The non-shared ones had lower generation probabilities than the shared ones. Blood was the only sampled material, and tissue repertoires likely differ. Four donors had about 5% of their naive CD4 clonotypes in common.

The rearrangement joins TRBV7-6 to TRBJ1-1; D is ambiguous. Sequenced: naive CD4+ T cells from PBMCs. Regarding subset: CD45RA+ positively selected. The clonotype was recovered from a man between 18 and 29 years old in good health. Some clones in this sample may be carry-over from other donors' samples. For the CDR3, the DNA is TGTGCCAGCAGCTTAGAGGCAGGACTGAACACTGAAGCTTTCTTT. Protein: CASSLEAGLNTEAFF.